This T cell receptor (beta chain) was sequenced in a study of cytomegalovirus exposure and HLA in healthy donors. Across the study: It was reported in a later analysis that the same platform had been used for the roughly 130 validation repertoires as for the 550 to 700 first-cohort repertoires. Notes on the study in general: Cytomegalovirus association was assigned to 170 or so TCR beta chains. It was confirmed in vitro that three of the CMV-associated chains were specific for CMV antigens.

Between the trimmed V and J ends, which lost 0 bases and 2 bases, there was a span of 10 bases. CDR3 length: 15 residues. CDR1 is LNHNV, CDR2 YYDKDF, per germline (reference sequence). With respect to this clone: Its antigen remains unidentified.

Method: immunoSEQ multiplex PCR; TCRdb's copy keeps in-frame clones and lacks some. The sample lists 45,000 to 65,000 clones, 93% occurring once. The chain carries TRBV15 and TRBJ1-2; the D is unclear. This TCR came from a woman between 18 and 29 years old in good health and CMV-seropositive. What was sequenced was PBMCs. CDR3 nucleotides: TGTGCCACCAGCAGAGATCGCGACGGGAACTATGGCTACACCTTC. Its protein is CATSRDRDGNYGYTF. The whole variable domain, filled in from reference TRBV15 and TRBJ1-2, reads DAMVIQNPRYQVTQFGKPVTLSCSQTLNHNVMYWYQQKSSQAPKLLFHYYDKDFNNEADTPDNFQSRRPNTSFCFLDIRSPGLGDTAMYLCATSRDRDGNYGYTFGSGTRLTVV.